These 19 T cell receptor beta chains came from one sample sequenced in a study of blood T cell repertoires in COVID-19. The assay was immunoSEQ multiplex PCR, and TCRdb's table has in-frame clones only and misses some. This table has roughly 190,000 clones, 81% appearing once. The sample consisted of peripheral blood. The receptors were gathered from a middle-aged woman with COVID-19, enrolled during active disease.

This chain connects TRBV19 to TRBJ2-7; D is perhaps TRBD1 (6 bases). CDR1 and CDR2 (germline): LNHDA, SQIVND (reference sequence). V was cut by 4 bases and J by 9 bases, with 16 bases left in between. This CDR3 region has 13 residues. CDR3 region: CASSNQQGLVQYF. The CDR3 DNA reads as TGTGCCAGTAGTAACCAACAGGGCCTCGTGCAGTACTTC.

This clone showed up just once. DNA of the CDR3: TGTGCCAGCAGTATACAGGGGTCCCAAGAGACCCAGTACTTC. This gives the protein CASSIQGSQETQYF. This chain links TRBV6-5 with TRBJ2-5; 7 bases fit TRBD1. Germline lookup yields CDR1 MNHEY and CDR2 SVGAGI. The CDR3 runs to 14 residues. V lost 5 bases, J lost 1 base, and 4 bases stayed unmatched.

The chain is built from TRBV11-3 and TRBJ2-4, with a tentative D call TRBD1 (6 bases). The CDR3 extends over 13 amino acids. Trimming stripped 5 bases from V and 9 bases from J, with 14 bases between. Germline CDR1 and CDR2: SGHNT and YENEEA. CDR3 amino acids: CASSQGRLGIQYF. Written as DNA, the CDR3 is TGTGCCAGCAGCCAGGGGCGTTTGGGCATTCAGTACTTC.

In this sample, this clone turned up once. This sequence joins TRBV7-6 and TRBJ2-2; 7 bases line up with TRBD2. This CDR3 is 15 amino acids long. V was clipped by 5 bases and J by 6 bases; unmatched bases: 9. Germline V lookup: CDR1 SGHVS, CDR2 FNYEAQ. CDR3 DNA sequence: TGTGCCAGCAGCCCCACCAGCGGGGTATCCGGGGAGCTGTTTTTT. It specifies CASSPTSGVSGELFF.

Note on this clone: In the same sample, other DNA sequences code for this CDR3. The V gene is TRBV3-1 (or the pseudogene TRBV3-2), the J gene TRBJ1-1; unclear D gene. The CDR3 extends over 13 amino acids. Trimming pared 6 bases from V and 0 bases from J, leaving 8 bases between. The V gene's germline CDR1 is LGHDT and CDR2 YNNKEL (reference sequence). This chain's CDR3 is CASSLLMNTEAFF. The CDR3 nucleotides read TGTGCCAGCAGTCTTTTAATGAACACTGAAGCTTTCTTT.

J is TRBJ1-6 and V is TRBV4-2; 9 nucleotides line up with TRBD1. The CDR3 sequence is 20 residues long. V lost 5 bases, J lost 9 bases, and 23 bases stayed unmatched. Germline CDR1 LGHNA, CDR2 YNFKEQ. For the CDR3, the DNA is TGTGCCAGCAGCGACGGGCTCAAGGCCCACACAGGGGGCGGGGGTTCACCCCTCCACTTT. This codes for CASSDGLKAHTGGGGSPLHF.

This clone was seen a single time. The gene calls are TRBV12-5 and TRBJ2-7; 7 nucleotides agree with TRBD1. The CDR3 runs to 14 residues. The junction had 7 bases not matched to a gene; V was cut back by 5 bases and J by 3 bases. The germline V gene has CDR1 LGHNT and CDR2 FRNRAP. CDR3 sequence (DNA): TGTGCTAGTGGTCCGGGGACAGCCGTCTACGAGCAGTACGTC. Residues: CASGPGTAVYEQYV.

The CDR3 region is CASNMFGTSGSGRDEQFF. In DNA, the CDR3 is TGTGCCAGCAATATGTTTGGGACTAGCGGGAGCGGGCGAGATGAGCAGTTCTTC. V usage is TRBV7-3 and J usage is TRBJ2-1; TRBD2 agrees at 14 bases. After removal of 7 bases from V and 8 bases from J, the junction contained 16 bases not matched to a gene. In germline, CDR1 is SGHTA, CDR2 FQGTGA. The length of the CDR3 is 18 residues.

This clone was counted at least ten times. The sample holds other DNA sequences that translate to the same CDR3. This CDR3 reads CASSLQGLGQPQHF. The DNA for the CDR3 is TGTGCCAGTAGCCTACAGGGTTTAGGACAGCCCCAGCATTTT. The chain joins TRBV19 to TRBJ1-5, with a tentative D call TRBD1 (6 bases). Trimming took 6 bases from V and 7 from J, leaving 16 bases between them. The germline V gene encodes CDR1 LNHDA and CDR2 SQIVND (reference sequence). This CDR3 has 14 amino acids.

This clone has more than one count but fewer than ten. This chain links TRBV9 with TRBJ2-2; 9 bases line up with TRBD2. The CDR3 loop spans 17 amino acids. The germline V gene has CDR1 SGDLS and CDR2 YYNGEE. Trimming took 3 bases from V and 0 from J; bases not matched to a gene: 6. The CDR3 region is CASSEGTSRSNTGELFF. The CDR3 DNA reads as TGTGCCAGCAGCGAGGGGACTAGCCGATCGAACACCGGGGAGCTGTTTTTT.

This chain links TRBV21-1 with TRBJ1-1; the table's D gene call, TRBD1, was not cross checked with the DNA. TRBV21-1 is shown as a pseudogene. The CDR3 is 19 residues long. Written as DNA, the CDR3 is TGTGCCAGCAGCCCCCTCCCTATTCGGCGGGACAGGGTATCCACTGAAGCTTTCTTT. Its translation is CASSPLPIRRDRVSTEAFF.

The V call is TRBV18, the J call TRBJ1-1; TRBD1 is a possible D gene (5 bases). Trimming removed 5 bases from V and 7 bases from J, with 23 bases in between. Looked up from germline, CDR1 is KGHSH and CDR2 is LQKENI. CDR3 length: 16 amino acids. CDR3 nucleotide sequence: TGTGCCAGCTCAAGCTGGGAGGGGAGGGAACAAGGTGAAGCTTTCTTT. Encoded protein: CASSSWEGREQGEAFF.

The chain joins TRBV14 to TRBJ2-5, with TRBD1 identical over 7 bases. J was trimmed by 2 bases and V by 4 bases; bases with no gene match: 1. In germline, CDR1 is SGHDN, CDR2 FVKESK. This CDR3 comprises 13 residues. This CDR3 reads CASSPRGQETQYF. The CDR3 DNA follows: TGTGCCAGCAGCCCCAGGGGGCAAGAGACCCAGTACTTC. The full variable domain, its missing parts supplied by reference TRBV14 and TRBJ2-5, is EAGVTQFPSHSVIEKGQTVTLRCDPISGHDNLYWYRRVMGKEIKFLLHFVKESKQDESGMPNNRFLAERTGGTYSTLKVQPAELEDSGVYFCASSPRGQETQYFGPGTRLLVL.

The chain uses TRBV6-5 and TRBJ2-3, with 8 bases that match TRBD2. There are 15 residues in the CDR3. The germline gives CDR1 MNHEY, CDR2 SVGAGI. V dropped 6 bases and J dropped 7; count of bases not matched to a gene: 12. CDR3 residues: CASSRAAGVMNTQYF. The DNA for the CDR3 is TGTGCCAGCAGCCGAGCAGCGGGAGTGATGAATACGCAGTATTTT.

The genes are TRBV7-6 and TRBJ2-2; D is uncertain. Trimming left V 1 base short and J 0 bases short, with 9 bases between. Germline lookup yields CDR1 SGHVS and CDR2 FNYEAQ. The CDR3 totals 16 residues. This CDR3 reads CASSLGLSANTGELFF. CDR3 DNA: TGTGCCAGCAGCTTAGGTCTCAGCGCGAACACCGGGGAGCTGTTTTTT. Using reference TRBV7-6 and TRBJ2-2 for the parts outside the CDR3, the full variable domain is GAGVSQSPRYKVTKRGQDVALRCDPISGHVSLYWYRQALGQGPEFLTYFNYEAQQDKSGLPNDRFSAERPEGSISTLTIQRTEQRDSAMYRCASSLGLSANTGELFFGEGSRLTVL.

Concerning this clone: Other DNA sequences within the sample encode an identical CDR3. The chain is built from TRBV5-4 and TRBJ2-6; D unresolved. Trimming stripped 2 bases from V and 0 bases from J, with 3 bases between. The CDR3 runs to 14 residues. Per the germline V gene, CDR1 is SGHNT and CDR2 is YYREEE (reference sequence). This CDR3 reads CASSFSSGANVLTF. The CDR3 region has the DNA TGTGCCAGCAGCTTTAGCTCTGGGGCCAACGTCCTGACTTTC. Combining the CDR3 with reference TRBV5-4 and TRBJ2-6 gives the whole variable domain ETGVTQSPTHLIKTRGQQVTLRCSSQSGHNTVSWYQQALGQGPQFIFQYYREEENGRGNFPPRFSGLQFPNYSSELNVNALELDDSALYLCASSFSSGANVLTFGAGSRLTVL.

V usage is TRBV7-9 and J usage is TRBJ2-7, with D tentatively TRBD2 (5 bases). V gave up 5 bases and J gave up 4 bases, with 12 bases separating them. The CDR3 runs 13 residues. Germline CDR1 reads SEHNR; CDR2 reads FQNEAQ (reference sequence). CDR3 in amino acids: CASSPPGGYEQYF. As DNA, the CDR3 is TGTGCCAGCAGCCCCCCGGGCGGGTACGAGCAGTACTTC.

The genes are TRBV29-1 and TRBJ2-5; D is unresolved. V lost 7 bases, J lost 1 base, and 13 bases lay in between. This CDR3 comprises 13 residues. Germline lookup yields CDR1 SQVTM and CDR2 ANQGSEA. Here the CDR3 reads CSADLAAQETQYF. For the CDR3, the DNA is TGCAGCGCCGACCTGGCGGCCCAAGAGACCCAGTACTTC.

This chain connects TRBV3-1 (or the pseudogene TRBV3-2) to TRBJ2-1; D gene ambiguous. Between the trimmed V and J ends, which lost 1 base and 9 bases, there was a span of 4 bases. The CDR3 extends over 11 amino acids. From germline, CDR1 is LGHDT and CDR2 YNNKEL (reference sequence). Here the CDR3 reads CASSQASEQFF. For the CDR3, the DNA is TGTGCCAGCAGCCAAGCGAGTGAGCAGTTCTTC.